This note documents a single T cell receptor (beta chain) sequence. No antigen is known for it. These data are taken from a study of T-cell reconstitution after alpha-beta-depleted transplantation in children. Study-wide findings and caveats: It was newly produced T cells that mostly accounted for T-cell counts and diversity one year after transplant. Roughly two months post-transplant, alpha-beta T cells reportedly originated from several hundred graft clones that had expanded. It was surviving recipient T cells and thymic progenitors that gave some patients high TCRbeta diversity at day 60.

Library preparation (for TCRbeta) was performed with unique molecular identifiers. TCRdb redid the calling of the PCR reads with MiXCR, one entry per CDR3 protein. This table has 130,000 or so distinct CDR3 sequences, about 9.5% appearing once. Germline V gives CDR1 DFQATT, CDR2 SNEGSKA (reference sequence). The CDR3 covers 11 residues. The ends were cut back, 2 bases at V and 3 bases at J, with 5 bases in the middle. Source: PBMCs, mostly from graft donor cells, taken 180 days after TCRalphabeta/CD19-depleted stem cell transplant. The gene calls are TRBV20-1 and TRBJ2-7; D remains ambiguous. The receptor's source is a girl under three years old who had a stem cell transplant for combined immunodeficiency, so the T cells may come from the graft donor. CDR3 DNA sequence: TGCAGTGCTAGAAAAAACTACGAGCAGTACTTC. It translates to CSARKNYEQYF.